This T cell receptor beta chain was identified during a study of radiation and T cells in renal cell carcinoma. The sample's time point: baseline pretreatment blood. As to treatment: 15 Gy SBRT to primary tumor, nephrectomy 4 weeks later. Radiation-treated patients gave blood at baseline, week 2 and week 4. The tumor was a clear cell renal cell carcinoma. Assay: immunoSEQ multiplex PCR; the TCRdb copy retains only in-frame clones and omits some. The sample shows 50,000 to 75,000 clones, 78% of them seen only once. The clonotype comes from a man in his 60s with renal cell carcinoma. Specimen: blood, collected from a patient whose treatment included radiotherapy and nephrectomy.

The CDR3: CASSLPGWVNEQFF. CDR3 nucleotides: TGTGCCAGCAGTTTACCAGGGTGGGTAAATGAGCAGTTCTTC. V and J are TRBV27 and TRBJ2-1, with D maybe TRBD1 (5 bases). The CDR3 spans 14 residues. V dropped 2 bases and J dropped 7 bases, with 12 bases sitting between them. Germline V gene sequence: CDR1 MNHEY, CDR2 SMNVEV (reference sequence).